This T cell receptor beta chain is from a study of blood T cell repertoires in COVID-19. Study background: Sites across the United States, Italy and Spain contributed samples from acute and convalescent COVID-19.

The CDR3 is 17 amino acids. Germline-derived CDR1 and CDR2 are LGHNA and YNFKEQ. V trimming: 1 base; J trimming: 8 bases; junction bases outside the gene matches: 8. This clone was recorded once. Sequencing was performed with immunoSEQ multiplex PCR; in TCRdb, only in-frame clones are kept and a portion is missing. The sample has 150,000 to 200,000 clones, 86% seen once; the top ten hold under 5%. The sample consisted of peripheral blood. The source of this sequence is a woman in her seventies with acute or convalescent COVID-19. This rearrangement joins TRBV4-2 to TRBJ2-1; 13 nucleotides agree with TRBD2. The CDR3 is CASSQVSRTSGGYEQFF. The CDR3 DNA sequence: TGTGCCAGCAGCCAAGTTTCCCGGACTAGCGGGGGCTATGAGCAGTTCTTC.